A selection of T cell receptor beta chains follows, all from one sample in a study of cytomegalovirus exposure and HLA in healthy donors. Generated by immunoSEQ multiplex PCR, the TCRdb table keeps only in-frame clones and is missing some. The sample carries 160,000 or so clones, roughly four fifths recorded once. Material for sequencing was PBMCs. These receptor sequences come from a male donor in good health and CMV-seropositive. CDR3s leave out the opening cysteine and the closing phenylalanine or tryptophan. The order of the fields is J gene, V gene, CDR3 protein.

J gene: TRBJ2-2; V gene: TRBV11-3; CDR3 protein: ASSLDGGGGNTGELF
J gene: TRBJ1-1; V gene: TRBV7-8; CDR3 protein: ASSLQGRAEAF
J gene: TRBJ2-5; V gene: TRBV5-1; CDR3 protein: ASSLGASGGSETQY
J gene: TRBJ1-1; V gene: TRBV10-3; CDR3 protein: AIRETAGGAF
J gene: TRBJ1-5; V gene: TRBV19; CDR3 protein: ASSTGTGGNQPQH
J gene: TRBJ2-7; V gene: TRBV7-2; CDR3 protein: ASSLARTYEQY
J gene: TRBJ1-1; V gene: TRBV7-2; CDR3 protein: ASSPGGSNTEAF
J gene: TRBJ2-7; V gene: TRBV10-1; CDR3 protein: ASSEDATAYEQY
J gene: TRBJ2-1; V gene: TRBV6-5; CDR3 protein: ASSADRGVNEQF
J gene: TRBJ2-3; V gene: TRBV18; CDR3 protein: ASSAGGGDTQY
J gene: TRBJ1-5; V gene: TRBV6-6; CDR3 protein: ASGDSSNQPQH
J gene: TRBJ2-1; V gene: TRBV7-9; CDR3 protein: ASSADRGIYNEQF
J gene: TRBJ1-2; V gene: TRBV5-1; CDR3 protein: ASTSGRPGYGYT
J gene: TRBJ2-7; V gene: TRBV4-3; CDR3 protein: ASSQDWDSGVSSYEQY
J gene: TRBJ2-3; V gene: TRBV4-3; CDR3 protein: ASSQDRRDTQY
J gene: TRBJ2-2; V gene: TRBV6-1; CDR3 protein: ASSEASHRLTGELF
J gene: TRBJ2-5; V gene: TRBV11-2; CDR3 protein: ASSRSGGPWETQY
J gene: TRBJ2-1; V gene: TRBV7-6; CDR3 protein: ASSQRGDEQF
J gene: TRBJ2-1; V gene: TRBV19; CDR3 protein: ASSTTSGVEQF
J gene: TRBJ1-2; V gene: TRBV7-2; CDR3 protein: ASSLADRNDYGYT
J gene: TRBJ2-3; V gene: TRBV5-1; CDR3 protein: ASSLAPSGDTQY
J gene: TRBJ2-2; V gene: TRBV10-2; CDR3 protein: ASSFGQGRGVAGELF
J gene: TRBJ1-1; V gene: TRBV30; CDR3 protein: AWIGGANTEAF
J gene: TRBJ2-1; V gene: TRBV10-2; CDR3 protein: ASSGLAGAFYNEQF
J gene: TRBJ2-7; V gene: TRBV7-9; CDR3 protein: ASSLVFGQGAYEQY
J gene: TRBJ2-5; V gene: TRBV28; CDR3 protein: ASSLTDGGWRETQY
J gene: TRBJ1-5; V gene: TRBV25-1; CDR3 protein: ASSGQGDNQPQH
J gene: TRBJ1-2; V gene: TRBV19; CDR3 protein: ASSITGRGAYGYT
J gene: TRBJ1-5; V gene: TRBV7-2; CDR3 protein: ASSWDRGSNQPQH
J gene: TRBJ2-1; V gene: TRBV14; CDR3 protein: ASSQRTGGEVF
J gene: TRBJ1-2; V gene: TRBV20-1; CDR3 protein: SATGVLGYT
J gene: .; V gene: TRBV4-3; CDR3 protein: ASSRDITYEQY
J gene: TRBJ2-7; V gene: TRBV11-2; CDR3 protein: ASSPGTGTYEQY
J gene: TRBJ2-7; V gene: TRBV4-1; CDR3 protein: ASSLGPMLAINTYEQY
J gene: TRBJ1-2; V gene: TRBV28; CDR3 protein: ASSPKFEPGYT
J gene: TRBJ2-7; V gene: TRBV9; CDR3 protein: ASSDRDRAYEQY
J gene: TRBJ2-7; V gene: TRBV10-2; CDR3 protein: ASSEWRESSYEQY
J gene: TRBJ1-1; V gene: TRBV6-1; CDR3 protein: ASSLGGGGLTEAF
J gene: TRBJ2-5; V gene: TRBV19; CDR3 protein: ASSTPFISTKETQY
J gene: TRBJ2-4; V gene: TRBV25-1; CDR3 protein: ASSGASGAQNIQY
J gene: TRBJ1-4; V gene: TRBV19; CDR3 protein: ASSSPGTSGEKLF
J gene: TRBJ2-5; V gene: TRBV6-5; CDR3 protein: ASSYEVRQETQY
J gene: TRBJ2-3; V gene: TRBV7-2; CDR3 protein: ASSLALTSGADTQY
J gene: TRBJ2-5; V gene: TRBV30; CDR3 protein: AWSVGGGGETQY
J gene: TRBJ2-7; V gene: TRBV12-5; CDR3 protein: ASWGRAGVPTSYEQY
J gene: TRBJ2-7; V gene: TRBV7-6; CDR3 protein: ASSLGRAGPYEQY
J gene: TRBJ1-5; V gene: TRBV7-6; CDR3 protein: ASSLGGGNQPQH
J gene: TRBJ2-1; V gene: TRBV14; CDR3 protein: ASSQDYRSSYNEQF
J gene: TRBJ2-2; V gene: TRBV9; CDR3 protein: ASSRTSGRNTGELF
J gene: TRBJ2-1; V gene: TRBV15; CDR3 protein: ATSRVGEDSYNEQF
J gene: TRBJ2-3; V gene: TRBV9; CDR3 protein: ASSVGFLAGGLLTDTQY
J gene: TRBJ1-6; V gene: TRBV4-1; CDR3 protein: ASSPGSSYNSPLH
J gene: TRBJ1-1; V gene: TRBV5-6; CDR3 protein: ASSWLGATMNTEAF